This TCR beta chain derives from a study of T cells in Graves' hyperthyroidism and ophthalmopathy. Germline lookup yields CDR1 LNHNV and CDR2 YYDKDF (reference sequence). Deletions cut 8 bases from V and 18 bases from J, with 17 bases between. The CDR3 runs to 11 residues. This clonotype occurred once. RNA transcripts served as the template for amplifying TCR beta CDR3 regions. The HTBI set primed first-round TCR CDR3 RT-PCR. TCRdb redid the calling of the multiplex PCR reads with MiXCR, one entry per CDR3 protein. Of around 800,000 distinct CDR3 sequences in the sample, 35% to 45% are singletons; the top ten hold 8.9%.

This clonotype was sampled from a man in his late teens or twenties with Graves' hyperthyroidism. V usage is TRBV15 and J usage is TRBJ1-6; D remains unclear. The sequenced material came from blood. The CDR3: CATSVTGQPHF. In nucleotides, the CDR3 is TGTGCCACCTCCGTGACGGGTCAGCCCCACTTT.